These 23 T cell receptor beta chains were sequenced from one sample in a study of blood T cells in healthy people across ages. PCR was performed a second time for about 6 to 12 cycles using a sample-barcoded 5' primer and a J-beta primer mix. MiXCR, applied by TCRdb to the 5' RACE reads, yields one record per CDR3 protein. The top ten clones hold 22% of a sample with hundreds of thousands of distinct CDR3 sequences, roughly 60% of them seen once. Sequencing was performed on blood. The receptors come from a man younger than 40 in good health.

The sample holds a few counts of this clonotype. The chain employs TRBV6-6 and TRBJ1-5; D gene unclear. Germline loops: CDR1 MNHNY, CDR2 SVGAGI (reference sequence). This CDR3 is 14 amino acids long. The V and J ends lost 6 bases and 4 bases respectively, with 13 bases between them. CDR3 loop: CASSRTDPNQPQHF. Written as DNA, the CDR3 is TGTGCCAGCAGCCGGACGGACCCAAATCAGCCCCAGCATTTT.

The chain's CDR3 is CASSLTNSHTDTQYF. CDR3 in DNA: TGTGCCAGCAGCTTAACAAACAGTCACACAGATACGCAGTATTTT. The chain employs TRBV7-6 and TRBJ2-3; D not certain. From germline, CDR1 is SGHVS and CDR2 FNYEAQ. This CDR3 comprises 15 residues. Trimming took off 2 bases at V and 2 bases at J, with 11 bases between the two ends.

The chain recombines TRBV11-2 with TRBJ1-6; D unclear. CDR3 length: 16 amino acids. V was cut by 5 bases and J by 9 bases, with 20 bases left in between. Looked up from germline, CDR1 is SGHAT and CDR2 is FQNNGV. CDR3 residues: CASSRMWPGGISPLHF. CDR3 DNA sequence: TGTGCCAGCAGCCGAATGTGGCCCGGAGGGATTTCACCCCTCCACTTT.

The V gene is TRBV4-1, the J gene TRBJ2-5; D may match TRBD1 or TRBD2 (6 bases each). CDR1 is MGHRA and CDR2 is YSYEKL in the germline V gene. The CDR3 sequence is 18 residues long. With 3 bases removed from V and 1 base from J, the gap between germline ends came to 21 bases. The CDR3 DNA follows: TGCGCCAGCAGCCACCCTTACGGAGGCCCGGGGGCCCAAGAGACCCAGTACTTC. This sequence encodes CASSHPYGGPGAQETQYF.

The chain has TRBV7-2 and TRBJ2-5; D gene unclear. Gene TRBJ2-7 matches the end of the DNA better, so the J call may be wrong. The germline gives CDR1 SGHTA, CDR2 FQGNSA. CDR3 length: 12 residues. This chain's CDR3 is CASSLAWGEQYF. For the CDR3, the DNA is TGTGCCAGCAGCTTAGCGTGGGGCGAGCAGTACTTC.

This clonotype was counted between two and nine times. The chain carries TRBV2 and TRBJ2-7, with 7 bases aligning to TRBD1. Germline V gives CDR1 SNHLY, CDR2 FYNNEI. Germline trimming cut 8 bases from V and 3 bases from J; bases unmatched to any gene: 16. CDR3 size: 16 residues. The CDR3 loop is CASSRGQAFLGYEQYF. The CDR3 region has the DNA TGTGCCAGCTCTCGAGGACAGGCTTTCCTCGGCTACGAGCAGTACTTC.

To note about this clonotype: At one end, the junction sequence differs from germline, possibly due to a read error. This rearrangement joins TRBV20-1 to TRBJ1-4; D uncertain. Germline V gene sequence: CDR1 DFQATT, CDR2 SNEGSKA (reference sequence). This CDR3 has 15 residues. CDR3 sequence: CSARDQRQDDEKLFF. Here the CDR3 DNA reads TGCAGCGCTAGAGATCAGAGGCAGGACGATGAAAAACTGTTTTTT.

This chain joins TRBV4-3 and TRBJ2-1; 7 bases agree with TRBD2. The CDR3 length is 15 residues. Germline values: CDR1 LGHNA, CDR2 YSLEER. Trimming removed 6 bases from V and 8 bases from J; junction bases left unmatched: 13. CDR3 protein: CASRTGTTDKDEQFF. CDR3 bases: TGCGCCAGCAGAACCGGGACTACAGATAAAGATGAGCAGTTCTTC.

The genes are TRBV7-2 and TRBJ2-5; 10 bases agree with TRBD2. CDR1 SGHTA and CDR2 FQGNSA come from the germline V gene. V lost 5 bases, J lost 11 bases, and 14 bases stayed unmatched. The length of the CDR3 is 15 residues. The CDR3 sequence is CASSLLAGLLNEQYF. As DNA, the CDR3 is TGTGCCAGCAGCCTACTAGCGGGATTGTTGAATGAGCAGTACTTC.

V and J are TRBV12-3 or TRBV12-4 and TRBJ2-3, with D perhaps matching TRBD1 or TRBD2 (5 bases each). V lost 4 bases and J 11 bases, leaving 19 bases between the germline ends. The CDR3 is made up of 14 amino acids. CDR3 in DNA: TGTGCCAGCAGTTGCAGAGGGGCCGGAGATGTGCAGTATTTT. It specifies CASSCRGAGDVQYF.

The rearrangement links TRBV6-6 to TRBJ1-2, with a weak D call TRBD1 (6 bases). Germline CDR1 MNHNY, CDR2 SVGAGI (reference sequence). The CDR3 runs to 16 residues. Trimming took 0 bases from V and 4 from J, leaving 15 bases between them. CDR3 loop: CASSYSPGAPGYGYTF. CDR3 in DNA: TGTGCCAGCAGTTACTCGCCGGGGGCGCCCGGCTATGGCTACACCTTC.

The CDR3 DNA is TGTGCCAGCAGTACCAGCGGGAGGGCCCTTTCTGAGCAGTTCTTC. It yields the protein CASSTSGRALSEQFF. The chain employs TRBV27 and TRBJ2-1; 10 bases match TRBD2. Trimming took 5 bases from V and 9 from J; bases not matched to a gene: 10. Per germline, CDR1 MNHEY and CDR2 SMNVEV (reference sequence). This CDR3 comprises 15 residues.

The rearrangement joins TRBV9 to TRBJ2-5; possible D gene TRBD1, 6 bases. The V end was cut by 0 bases, the J end by 5 bases, with 8 bases between. Germline CDR1 is SGDLS and CDR2 is YYNGEE. The CDR3 contains 13 residues. The CDR3 protein is CASSVGQDETQYF. CDR3 coding DNA: TGTGCCAGCAGCGTAGGACAGGACGAGACCCAGTACTTC.

This clonotype came up once. The chain carries TRBV15 and TRBJ2-7; D might be TRBD1 (6 bases). The CDR3 runs 14 residues. V lost 5 bases and J lost 2, with 13 bases in between. Germline values: CDR1 LNHNV, CDR2 YYDKDF (reference sequence). This CDR3 is CATSLSTGTYEQYF. For the CDR3, the DNA is TGTGCCACCAGCCTCTCTACAGGGACCTACGAGCAGTACTTC.

This chain links TRBV30 with TRBJ2-7, with D unclear. Trimming left V 4 bases short and J 1 base short, with 11 bases between. Germline CDR1 GTSNPN, CDR2 SVGIG (reference sequence). The CDR3 length is 13 residues. The CDR3 loop reads CAWNDGASYEQYF. The DNA of the CDR3 is TGTGCCTGGAACGACGGCGCTTCCTACGAGCAGTACTTC.

This chain uses TRBV21-1 with TRBJ1-1. TRBV21-1 is a pseudogene segment. The CDR3 totals 10 residues. CDR3 in DNA: TGTGCCAGCAGCAACCCGGAAGCTTTCTTT. Translating gives CASSNPEAFF.

In its sample, this clonotype was seen a few times. The V call is TRBV11-1, the J call TRBJ2-1; perhaps TRBD1 as D (5 bases). The V gene lost 2 bases and the J gene lost 10 bases, with 9 bases spanning the gap. CDR1 SGHAT and CDR2 FQDESV come from the germline V gene (reference sequence). The length of the CDR3 is 12 residues. The CDR3 bases are TGTGCCAGCAGCTTAACAGGAGCCGAGCAGTTCTTC. The encoded protein is CASSLTGAEQFF.

In its sample, this clonotype was seen a few times. The chain recombines TRBV9 with TRBJ2-3; TRBD1 matches 10 bases. V gave up 2 bases and J gave up 3 bases; unmatched junction bases: 3. CDR1 is SGDLS, CDR2 YYNGEE, per germline. The CDR3 is 15 amino acids. The CDR3 coding sequence is TGTGCCAGCAGCGTTAGGGGACAGGGGACAGATACGCAGTATTTT. This translates into CASSVRGQGTDTQYF.

This clonotype was observed a single time. This chain joins TRBV28 and TRBJ2-4; 7 bases agree with TRBD2. Near its end, the DNA agrees better with TRBJ2-7, so the J call may be wrong. Germline-derived CDR1 and CDR2 are MDHEN and SYDVKM. This CDR3 is built from 14 residues. The CDR3 is CASSYWGGVYEQYF. CDR3 sequence (DNA): TGTGCCAGCAGTTACTGGGGGGGAGTCTACGAGCAGTACTTC.

This sequence joins TRBV5-1 and TRBJ1-4; D is ambiguous. V was shortened by 2 bases and J by 6 bases, with 14 bases between the two germline ends. Germline V lookup: CDR1 SGHRS, CDR2 YFSETQ. This CDR3 spans 15 amino acids. The CDR3 region has the DNA TGCGCCAGCAGCTTCGTGGCGGGCCTGGATGAAAAACTGTTTTTT. Protein product: CASSFVAGLDEKLFF.

The chain joins TRBV7-9 to TRBJ1-1, with 7 bases lining up with TRBD1. Germline V gene data show CDR1 as SEHNR and CDR2 as FQNEAQ (reference sequence). The CDR3 has 16 residues. V lost 5 bases and J lost 1; bases outside the gene matches: 10. The CDR3 region is CASSARTGGQNTEAFF. CDR3 nucleotides: TGTGCCAGCAGCGCCCGGACAGGCGGCCAGAACACTGAAGCTTTCTTT.

The chain joins TRBV5-1 to TRBJ1-1, with TRBD1 matching 8 bases. Germline V lookup: CDR1 SGHRS, CDR2 YFSETQ. This CDR3 spans 15 amino acids. V shed 4 bases, J shed 3 bases, and the junction held 8 bases outside the gene matches. CDR3 sequence (DNA): TGCGCCAGCAGCGACTCCGGGACAGGATACACTGAAGCTTTCTTT. Its protein product is CASSDSGTGYTEAFF.

The chain carries TRBV19 and TRBJ2-5, with 7 bases matching TRBD2. The closer fit of TRBJ2-7 to the DNA end suggests the J call may be wrong. The V gene's germline CDR1 is LNHDA and CDR2 SQIVND (reference sequence). This CDR3 region has 14 residues. CDR3 bases: TGTGCCAGTAGCCTTTATCTATCGGGGGGCGAGCAGTACTTC. As protein: CASSLYLSGGEQYF.